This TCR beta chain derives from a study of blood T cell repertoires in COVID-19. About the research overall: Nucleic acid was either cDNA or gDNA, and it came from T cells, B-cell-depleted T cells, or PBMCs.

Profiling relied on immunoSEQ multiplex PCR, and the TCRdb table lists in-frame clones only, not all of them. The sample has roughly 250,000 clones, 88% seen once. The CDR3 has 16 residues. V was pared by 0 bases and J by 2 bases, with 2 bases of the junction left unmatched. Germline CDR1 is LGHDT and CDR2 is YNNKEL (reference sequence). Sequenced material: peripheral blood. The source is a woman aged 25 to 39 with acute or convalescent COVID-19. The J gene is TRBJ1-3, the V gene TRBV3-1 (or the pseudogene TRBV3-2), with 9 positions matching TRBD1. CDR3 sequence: CASSQDGTGTGNTIYF. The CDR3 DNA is TGTGCCAGCAGCCAAGATGGGACAGGGACTGGAAACACCATATATTTT.